This is a list of T cell receptor beta chains from one sample in a study of lymphopenia after photon versus proton radiotherapy. Generated by immunoSEQ multiplex PCR, the TCRdb table keeps only in-frame clones and is missing some. Counted here are more than 25,000 clones, under 90% occurring once; the ten biggest clones make up 6.8%. The material was peripheral blood, obtained from a patient treated with photon-based radiotherapy. The receptors stem from a woman in her fifties or sixties with pancreatic cancer. Each CDR3 is given with its conserved first and last residue. A D gene is named only where the DNA matches it firmly. Some rows mark clone size as missing; the rest say once, few, many or name a class of expanded clone.

v_call,d_call,j_call,clone_size,cdr3_aa,cdr3_nt
TRBV30,.,TRBJ2-2,.,CAWSLYGGVPPTGELFF,TGTGCCTGGAGTCTGTACGGAGGGGTCCCTCCCACCGGGGAGCTGTTTTTT
TRBV27,TRBD2,TRBJ2-7,.,CASSSGLGISYEQYF,TGTGCCAGCAGTTCCGGACTAGGCATCTCCTACGAGCAGTACTTC
TRBV6-5,TRBD2,TRBJ2-1,.,CASSYSTSGEQFF,TGTGCCAGCAGTTACTCGACTAGCGGGGAGCAGTTCTTC
TRBV4-2,TRBD1,TRBJ1-2,.,CASSGTGTGPNYGYTF,TGTGCCAGCAGCGGCACCGGGACAGGGCCTAACTATGGCTACACCTTC
TRBV5-6,TRBD2,TRBJ2-7,few,CASSFSASGRRTIYEQYF,TGTGCCAGCAGCTTTTCAGCTAGCGGGAGGCGCACAATCTACGAGCAGTACTTC
TRBV19,TRBD1,TRBJ1-1,.,CASSADRGLGNTEAFF,TGTGCCAGTAGTGCGGACAGGGGGCTCGGGAACACTGAAGCTTTCTTT
TRBV28,.,TRBJ1-1,.,CASGISTEAFF,TGTGCCAGCGGGATTAGCACTGAAGCTTTCTTT
TRBV28,.,TRBJ2-2,.,CASSLMDFNTGELFF,TGTGCCAGCAGTTTAATGGATTTTAACACCGGGGAGCTGTTTTTT
TRBV5-1,.,TRBJ2-1,.,CASTRIGGPSNEQFF,TGCGCCAGCACCCGAATTGGGGGCCCGTCCAATGAGCAGTTCTTC
TRBV5-1,.,TRBJ1-1,.,CASSSERGEAFF,TGCGCCAGCAGCTCCGAGCGAGGGGAAGCTTTCTTT
TRBV4-3,TRBD2,TRBJ2-6,.,CASSQDSPSGRYSGANVLTF,TGCGCCAGCAGCCAAGATAGCCCCAGCGGGAGGTACTCTGGGGCCAACGTCCTGACTTTC
TRBV27,.,TRBJ2-7,.,CASSFSPLGKYEQYF,TGTGCCAGCAGTTTTTCCCCGCTGGGCAAGTACGAGCAGTACTTC
TRBV28,TRBD1,TRBJ2-7,.,CASRWTGGNEQYF,TGTGCCAGCAGATGGACAGGGGGGAACGAGCAGTACTTC
TRBV29-1,TRBD1,TRBJ2-5,.,CSVVGQQETQYF,TGCAGCGTCGTGGGACAGCAAGAGACCCAGTACTTC
TRBV7-2,.,TRBJ2-7,.,CASSLYTPDEQYF,TGTGCCAGCAGCTTGTATACTCCGGACGAGCAGTACTTC
TRBV5-5,.,TRBJ2-2,.,CASSPRDFNTGELFF,TGTGCCAGCAGCCCCCGGGACTTCAACACCGGGGAGCTGTTTTTT
TRBV7-9,.,TRBJ2-7,.,CASSPGVNYEQYF,TGTGCCAGCAGTCCAGGGGTAAACTACGAGCAGTACTTC
TRBV4-1,.,TRBJ1-4,.,CASSQEKGTNEKLFF,TGCGCCAGCAGCCAAGAGAAAGGGACTAATGAAAAACTGTTTTTT
TRBV6-5,.,TRBJ2-7,.,CASRSYSYEQYF,TGTGCCAGCAGAAGCTACTCCTACGAGCAGTACTTC
TRBV6-5,.,TRBJ1-1,.,CASSYSRAGTEAFF,TGTGCCAGCAGTTACTCGAGGGCTGGAACTGAAGCTTTCTTT
TRBV10-2,TRBD1,TRBJ2-2,.,CASSVTGTGAGELFF,TGCGCCAGCAGTGTGACCGGGACAGGTGCCGGGGAGCTGTTTTTT
TRBV4-3,.,TRBJ2-5,.,CASSQVWQGGQETQYF,TGCGCCAGCAGCCAAGTGTGGCAGGGTGGACAAGAGACCCAGTACTTC